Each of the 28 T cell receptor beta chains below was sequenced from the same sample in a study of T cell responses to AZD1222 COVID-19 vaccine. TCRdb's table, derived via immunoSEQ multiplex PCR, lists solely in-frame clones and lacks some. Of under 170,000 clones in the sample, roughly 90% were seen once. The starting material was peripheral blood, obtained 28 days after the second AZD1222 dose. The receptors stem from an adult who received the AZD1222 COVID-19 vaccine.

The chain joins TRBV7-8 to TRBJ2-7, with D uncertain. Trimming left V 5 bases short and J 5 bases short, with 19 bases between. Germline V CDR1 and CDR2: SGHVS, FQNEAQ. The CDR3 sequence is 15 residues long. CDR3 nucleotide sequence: TGTGCCAGCAGCCTCCGGGTCAATCGCCCTCACGAGCAGTACTTC. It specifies CASSLRVNRPHEQYF.

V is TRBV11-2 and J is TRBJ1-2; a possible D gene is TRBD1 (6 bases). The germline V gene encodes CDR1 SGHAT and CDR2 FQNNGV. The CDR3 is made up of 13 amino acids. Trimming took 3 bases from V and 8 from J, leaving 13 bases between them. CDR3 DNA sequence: TGTGCCAGCAGCTTGGACAGATTAAGCGGCTACACCTTC. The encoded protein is CASSLDRLSGYTF.

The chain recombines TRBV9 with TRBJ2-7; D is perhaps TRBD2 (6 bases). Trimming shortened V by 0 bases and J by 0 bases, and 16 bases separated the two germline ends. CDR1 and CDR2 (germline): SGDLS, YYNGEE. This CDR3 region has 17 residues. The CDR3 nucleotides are TGTGCCAGCAGCGTAGGTTTAGCGGCTAAGGGCTCCTACGAGCAGTACTTC. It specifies CASSVGLAAKGSYEQYF.

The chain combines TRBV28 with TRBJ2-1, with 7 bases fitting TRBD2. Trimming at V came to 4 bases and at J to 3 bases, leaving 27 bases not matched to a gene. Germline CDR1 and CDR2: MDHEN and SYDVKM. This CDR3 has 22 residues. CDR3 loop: CASSSNFFRRELALSLYNEQFF. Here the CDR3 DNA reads TGTGCCAGCAGTTCGAACTTTTTTAGGCGGGAGTTGGCCCTAAGCCTCTACAATGAGCAGTTCTTC.

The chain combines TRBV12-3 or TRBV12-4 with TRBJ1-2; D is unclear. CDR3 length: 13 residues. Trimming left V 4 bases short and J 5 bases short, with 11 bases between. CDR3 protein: CASSYRSSYGYTF. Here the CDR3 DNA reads TGTGCCAGCAGTTATCGCAGCAGTTATGGCTACACCTTC.

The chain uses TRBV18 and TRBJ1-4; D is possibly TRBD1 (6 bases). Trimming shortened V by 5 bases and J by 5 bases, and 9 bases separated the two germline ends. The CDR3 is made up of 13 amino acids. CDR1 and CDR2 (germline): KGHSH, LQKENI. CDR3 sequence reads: CASSSQGNEKLFF. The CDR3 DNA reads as TGTGCCAGCTCATCACAGGGAAATGAAAAACTGTTTTTT.

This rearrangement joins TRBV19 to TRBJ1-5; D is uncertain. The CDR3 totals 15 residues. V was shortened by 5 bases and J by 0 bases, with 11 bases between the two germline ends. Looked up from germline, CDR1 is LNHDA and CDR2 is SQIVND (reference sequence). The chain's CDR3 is CASSETRHSNQPQHF. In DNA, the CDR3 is TGTGCCAGTAGTGAAACCCGGCATAGCAATCAGCCCCAGCATTTT. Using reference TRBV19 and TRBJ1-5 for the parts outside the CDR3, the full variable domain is DGGITQSPKYLFRKEGQNVTLSCEQNLNHDAMYWYRQDPGQGLRLIYYSQIVNDFQKGDIAEGYSVSREKKESFPLTVTSAQKNPTAFYLCASSETRHSNQPQHFGDGTRLSIL.

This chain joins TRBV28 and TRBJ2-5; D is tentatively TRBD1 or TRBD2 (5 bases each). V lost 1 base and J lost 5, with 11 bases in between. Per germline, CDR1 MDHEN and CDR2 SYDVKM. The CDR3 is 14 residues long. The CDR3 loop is CASSLFSGDETQYF. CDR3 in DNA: TGTGCCAGCAGTTTATTCTCCGGGGACGAGACCCAGTACTTC. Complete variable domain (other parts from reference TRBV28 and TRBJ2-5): DVKVTQSSRYLVKRTGEKVFLECVQDMDHENMFWYRQDPGLGLRLIYFSYDVKMKEKGDIPEGYSVSREKKERFSLILESASTNQTSMYLCASSLFSGDETQYFGPGTRLLVL.

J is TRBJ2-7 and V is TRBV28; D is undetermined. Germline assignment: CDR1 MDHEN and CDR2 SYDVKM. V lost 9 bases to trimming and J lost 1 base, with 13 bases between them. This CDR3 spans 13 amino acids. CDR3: CASLDIFSYEQYF. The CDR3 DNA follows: TGTGCCAGTCTCGACATTTTTTCCTACGAGCAGTACTTC.

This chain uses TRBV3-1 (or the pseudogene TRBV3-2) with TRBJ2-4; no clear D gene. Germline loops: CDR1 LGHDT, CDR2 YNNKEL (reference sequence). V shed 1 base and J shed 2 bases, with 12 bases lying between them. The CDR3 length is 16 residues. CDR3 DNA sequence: TGTGCCAGCAGCCAAGGGGTACCCGCATCCAAAAACATTCAGTACTTC. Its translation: CASSQGVPASKNIQYF.

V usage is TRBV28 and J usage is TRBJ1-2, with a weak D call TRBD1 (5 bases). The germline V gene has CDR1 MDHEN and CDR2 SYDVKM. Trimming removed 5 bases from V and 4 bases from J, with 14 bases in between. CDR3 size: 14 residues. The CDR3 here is CASSPSQGVYGYTF. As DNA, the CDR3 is TGTGCCAGCAGTCCCTCCCAAGGGGTCTATGGCTACACCTTC.

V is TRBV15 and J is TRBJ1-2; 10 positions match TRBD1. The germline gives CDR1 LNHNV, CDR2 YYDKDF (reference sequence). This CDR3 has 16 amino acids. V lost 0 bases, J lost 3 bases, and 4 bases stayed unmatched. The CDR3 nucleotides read TGTGCCACCAGCAGAGAGGGGACAGGGGACCACTATGGCTACACCTTC. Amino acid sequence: CATSREGTGDHYGYTF.

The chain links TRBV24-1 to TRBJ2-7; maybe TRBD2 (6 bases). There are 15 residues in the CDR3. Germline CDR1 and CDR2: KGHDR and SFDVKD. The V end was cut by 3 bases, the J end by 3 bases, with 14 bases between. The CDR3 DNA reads TGTGCCACCAGTGATAGTAGCGGAGCAGACTACGAGCAGTACTTC. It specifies CATSDSSGADYEQYF.

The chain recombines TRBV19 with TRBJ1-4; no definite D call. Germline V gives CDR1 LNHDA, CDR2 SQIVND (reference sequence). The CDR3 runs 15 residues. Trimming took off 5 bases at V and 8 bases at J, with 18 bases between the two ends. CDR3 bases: TGTGCCAGTAGTGCCAATTCCGCGGACGGCGAAAAACTGTTTTTT. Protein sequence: CASSANSADGEKLFF.

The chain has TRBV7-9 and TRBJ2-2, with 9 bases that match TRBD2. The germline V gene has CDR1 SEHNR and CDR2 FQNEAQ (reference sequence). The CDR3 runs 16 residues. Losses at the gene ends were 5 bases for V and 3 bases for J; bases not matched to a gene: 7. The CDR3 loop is CASSLKAGGDTGELFF. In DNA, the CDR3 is TGTGCCAGCAGCCTTAAAGCGGGAGGCGACACCGGGGAGCTGTTTTTT.

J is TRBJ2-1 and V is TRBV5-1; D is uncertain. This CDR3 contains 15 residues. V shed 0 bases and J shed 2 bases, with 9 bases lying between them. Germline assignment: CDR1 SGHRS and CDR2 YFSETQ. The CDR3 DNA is TGCGCCAGCAGCTTGGTTCAGGTAGCCTACAATGAGCAGTTCTTC. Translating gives CASSLVQVAYNEQFF.

The CDR3 reads CASSGPYRDLGNTIYF. CDR3 DNA: TGTGCCAGCAGTGGGCCGTACAGGGACCTTGGAAACACCATATATTTT. The chain joins TRBV25-1 to TRBJ1-3, with D tentatively TRBD1 (6 bases). Germline V gene sequence: CDR1 MGHDK, CDR2 SYGVNS. This CDR3 is built from 16 residues. V was clipped by 4 bases and J by 3 bases, with 16 bases between them.

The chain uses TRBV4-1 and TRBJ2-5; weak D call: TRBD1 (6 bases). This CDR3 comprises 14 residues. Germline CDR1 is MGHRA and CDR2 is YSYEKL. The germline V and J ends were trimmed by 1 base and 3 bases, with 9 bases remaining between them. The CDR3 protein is CASSQGGREETQYF. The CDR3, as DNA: TGCGCCAGCAGCCAAGGGGGGCGGGAAGAGACCCAGTACTTC.

The CDR3 is CASSNNRYEQYF. CDR3 in DNA: TGCGCCAGCAGTAACAACAGATACGAGCAGTACTTC. This chain connects TRBV10-1 to TRBJ2-7; D gene uncertain. Trimming cost V 5 bases and J 4 bases, with 9 bases left between them. Germline V gives CDR1 WNHNN, CDR2 SYGVQD (reference sequence). The CDR3 totals 12 residues.

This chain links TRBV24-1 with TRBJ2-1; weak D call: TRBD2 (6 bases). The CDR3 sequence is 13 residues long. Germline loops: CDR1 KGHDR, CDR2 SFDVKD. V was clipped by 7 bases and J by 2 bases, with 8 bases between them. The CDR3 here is CATSPGAYNEQFF. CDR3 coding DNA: TGTGCCACCAGCCCGGGAGCCTACAATGAGCAGTTCTTC.

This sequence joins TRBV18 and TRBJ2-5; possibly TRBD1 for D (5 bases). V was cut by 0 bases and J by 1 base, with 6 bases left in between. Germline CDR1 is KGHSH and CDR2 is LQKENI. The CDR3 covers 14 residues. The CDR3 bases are TGTGCCAGCTCACCACCTCAGGGCCAAGAGACCCAGTACTTC. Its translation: CASSPPQGQETQYF. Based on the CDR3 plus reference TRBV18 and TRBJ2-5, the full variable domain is NAGVMQNPRHLVRRRGQEARLRCSPMKGHSHVYWYRQLPEEGLKFMVYLQKENIIDESGMPKERFSAEFPKEGPSILRIQQVVRGDSAAYFCASSPPQGQETQYFGPGTRLLVL.

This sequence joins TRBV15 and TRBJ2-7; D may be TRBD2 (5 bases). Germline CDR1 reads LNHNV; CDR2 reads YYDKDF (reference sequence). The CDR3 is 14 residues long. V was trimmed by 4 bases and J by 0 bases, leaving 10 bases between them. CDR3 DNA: TGTGCCACCAGCATTGATCGGGGCTCCTACGAGCAGTACTTC. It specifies CATSIDRGSYEQYF.

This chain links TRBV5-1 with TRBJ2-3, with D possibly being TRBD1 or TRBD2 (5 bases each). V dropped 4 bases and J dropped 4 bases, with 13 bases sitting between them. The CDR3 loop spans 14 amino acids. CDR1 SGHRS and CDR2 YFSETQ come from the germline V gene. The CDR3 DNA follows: TGCGCCAGCAGCCTACCCGGGGACGCAGATACGCAGTATTTT. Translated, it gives CASSLPGDADTQYF.

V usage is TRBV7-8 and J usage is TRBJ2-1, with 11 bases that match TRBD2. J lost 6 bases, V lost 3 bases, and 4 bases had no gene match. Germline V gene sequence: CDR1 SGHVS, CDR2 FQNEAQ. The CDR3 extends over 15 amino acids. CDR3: CASSFGLAGFNEQFF. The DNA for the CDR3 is TGTGCCAGCAGCTTCGGACTAGCGGGCTTCAATGAGCAGTTCTTC.

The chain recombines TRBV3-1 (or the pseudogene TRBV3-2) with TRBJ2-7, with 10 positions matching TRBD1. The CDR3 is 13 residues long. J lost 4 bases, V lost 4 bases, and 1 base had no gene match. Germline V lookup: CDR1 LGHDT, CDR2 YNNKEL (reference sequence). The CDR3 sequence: CASSRDRGYEQYF. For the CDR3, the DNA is TGTGCCAGCAGCCGGGACAGGGGTTACGAGCAGTACTTC.

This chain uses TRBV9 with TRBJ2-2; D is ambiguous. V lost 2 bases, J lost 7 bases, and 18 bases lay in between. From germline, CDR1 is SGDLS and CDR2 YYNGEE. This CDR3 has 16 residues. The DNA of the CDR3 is TGTGCCAGCAGCGTTTCAGGACGGTCGGATATCGGGGAGCTGTTTTTT. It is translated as CASSVSGRSDIGELFF.

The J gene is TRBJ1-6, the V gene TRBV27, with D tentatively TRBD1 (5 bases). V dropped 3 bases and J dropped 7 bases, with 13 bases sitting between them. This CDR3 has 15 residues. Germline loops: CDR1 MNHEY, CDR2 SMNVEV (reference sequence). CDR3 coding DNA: TGTGCCAGCAGTTTCGGCGGGGCGAAGAATTCACCCCTCCACTTT. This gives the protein CASSFGGAKNSPLHF.

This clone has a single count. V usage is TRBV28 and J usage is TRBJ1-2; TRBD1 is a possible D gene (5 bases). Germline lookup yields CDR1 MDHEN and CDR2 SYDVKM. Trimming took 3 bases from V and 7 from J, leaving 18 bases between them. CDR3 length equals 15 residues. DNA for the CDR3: TGTGCCAGCAGTTTTCCAGGGTTGGGGTTGGGTGGCTACACCTTC. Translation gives CASSFPGLGLGGYTF.